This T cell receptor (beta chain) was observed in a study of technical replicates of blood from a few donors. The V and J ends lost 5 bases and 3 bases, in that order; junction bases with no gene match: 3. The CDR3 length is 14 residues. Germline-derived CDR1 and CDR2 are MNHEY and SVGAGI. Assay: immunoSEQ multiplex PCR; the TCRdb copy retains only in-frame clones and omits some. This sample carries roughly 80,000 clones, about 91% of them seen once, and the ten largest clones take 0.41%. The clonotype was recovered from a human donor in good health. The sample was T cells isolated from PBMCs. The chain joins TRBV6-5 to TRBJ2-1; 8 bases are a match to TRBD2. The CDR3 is CASSPSGSYNEQFF. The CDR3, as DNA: TGTGCCAGCAGTCCAAGCGGGAGCTACAATGAGCAGTTCTTC.